A selection of T cell receptor beta chains follows, all from one sample in a study of naive and memory T cell subsets. TCRdb itself ran the UMI-ligation and nested PCR reads through MiXCR, one entry per CDR3 protein. The sample consists of about 90,000 distinct CDR3 sequences, 5.5% to 8.5% of them appearing once. The sequencing input was central memory CD4+ T cells from blood. The source is a human donor in good health. The CDR3 runs from the conserved cysteine through the conserved F or W. The D gene is left open where the match is weak. Size values are once, few and many counts, or a class for expanded clones, and some rows have none.

TRBV3-1	TRBJ2-1	few	TRBD2	TGTGCCAGCAGCCCCACAAGAGGAAGCGGGGGGGGTCATGAGCAGTTCTTC	CASSPTRGSGGGHEQFF
TRBV5-1	TRBJ1-1	many	.	TGCGCCAGCAGGGGGATGAACACTGAAGCTTTCTTT	CASRGMNTEAFF
TRBV11-1	TRBJ2-1	.	TRBD2	TGTGCCAGCAGCACTCGAGCGGGAAGACTGTACAATGAGCAGTTCTTC	CASSTRAGRLYNEQFF
TRBV5-1	TRBJ2-1	.	.	TGCGCCAGCAGCTTCCAGGGGAGGTCGGACAATGAGCAGTTCTTC	CASSFQGRSDNEQFF
TRBV21-1	TRBJ1-2	many	.	TGTGCCAGCAGCAAAGCGTATCACAGGGGGTACTATGGCTACACCTTC	CASSKAYHRGYYGYTF
TRBV3-1	TRBJ1-5	many	TRBD1	TGTGCCAGCAGCTATGAGGGGGCCCGGCCCCAGCATTTT	CASSYEGARPQHF
TRBV29-1	TRBJ1-3	many	TRBD1	TGCAGCGCAGGGGGATCTGGAAACACCATATATTTT	CSAGGSGNTIYF
TRBV7-2	TRBJ2-2	many	.	TGTGCCAGCAGCTTATCGGGCGGGGTGAACACCGGGGAGCTGTTTTTT	CASSLSGGVNTGELFF
TRBV5-6	TRBJ2-7	.	.	TGTGCCAGCAGCTTGTACTCGTACGAGCAGTACTTC	CASSLYSYEQYF
TRBV6-2/TRBV6-3	TRBJ1-5	many	.	TGTGCCAGCAGTTACTCGGTGAGACAGTTCAATCAGCCCCAGCATTTT	CASSYSVRQFNQPQHF
TRBV12-3/TRBV12-4	TRBJ2-2	few	.	TGTGCCAGCAGTTTAGGGAGGGGGCAGAACACCGGGGAGCTGTTTTTT	CASSLGRGQNTGELFF
TRBV6-5	TRBJ2-3	.	.	TGTGCCAGCAGCTTTAATATAGCGGCTAGCACAGATACGCAGTATTTT	CASSFNIAASTDTQYF
TRBV29-1	TRBJ2-1	many	TRBD2	TGCAGCGTAGGCGGGAGGGCCTACGATGAGCAGTTCTTC	CSVGGRAYDEQFF
TRBV18	TRBJ1-5	.	.	TGTCCCAGCTCACCGGGGACCAATCAGCCCCAGCATTTT	CPSSPGTNQPQHF
TRBV2	TRBJ2-5	.	.	TGTGCCAGCAGTTTCACGGAGACCCAGTACTTC	CASSFTETQYF
TRBV20-1	TRBJ1-5	many	.	TGCAGTGCTAGACCCGGGACACGATATCAGCCCCAGCATTTT	CSARPGTRYQPQHF
TRBV12-3/TRBV12-4	TRBJ2-1	few	.	TGTGCCAGCAGGGGCCAAAGAGTCCATGAGCAGTTCTTC	CASRGQRVHEQFF
TRBV4-3	TRBJ2-2	many	.	TGCGCCAGCAGCCAAGACCGACGGACTCAGCCCACCTCGAACACCGGGGAGCTGTTTTTT	CASSQDRRTQPTSNTGELFF
TRBV20-1	TRBJ2-3	.	.	TGCAGTGCTAGAGAGCCTAGCGTCGTTACGCAGTATTTT	CSAREPSVVTQYF
TRBV11-2	TRBJ1-3	few	.	TGTGCCAGCAGCTTACGGCCGGGACTCACTGGAAACACCATATATTTT	CASSLRPGLTGNTIYF
TRBV20-1	TRBJ1-5	medium-sized	.	TGCAGTGCTAGAGATGGGGCAGGCAATCAGCCCCAGCATTTT	CSARDGAGNQPQHF
TRBV28	TRBJ2-5	few	.	TGTGCCAGCAGTTTGGGCACGATATACCAAGAGACCCAGTACTTC	CASSLGTIYQETQYF
TRBV21-1	TRBJ2-3	many	.	TGTGCCAGCAGACCGACCCGGGACAGGGGCTGCGAAGATACGCAGTATTTT	CASRPTRDRGCEDTQYF
TRBV5-5	TRBJ2-7	many	.	TGTGCCAGCAGCTTGTACCGGGGGAACTACGAGCAGTACTTC	CASSLYRGNYEQYF
TRBV7-3	TRBJ2-3	many	TRBD2	TGTGCCAGCAGCTCCGGGACTAGCGGGGATACGCAGTATTTT	CASSSGTSGDTQYF
TRBV7-2	TRBJ2-2	.	.	TGTGCCAGCAGCTCCCCCTGGACCGGGGAGCTGTTTTTT	CASSSPWTGELFF
TRBV20-1	TRBJ1-3	many	TRBD1	TGCAGTGCTACGGGACAGATCTCTGGAAACACCATATATTTT	CSATGQISGNTIYF
TRBV7-2	TRBJ1-1	many	.	TGTGCCAGCACCGGGTGGGGGGGAAAGGGAAACACTGAAGCTTTCTTT	CASTGWGGKGNTEAFF
TRBV10-3	TRBJ2-7	many	TRBD2	TGTGCCATCAGTGACCCGGGACTAGCGGGAGACGAGCAGTACTTC	CAISDPGLAGDEQYF
TRBV5-1	TRBJ1-2	few	.	TGCGCCAGCAGCTTGGGTCAGGAGGGCTACACCTTC	CASSLGQEGYTF
TRBV20-1	TRBJ2-7	many	.	TGCAGTGCTCCATGGTTAGGGGTGAACGAGCAGTACTTC	CSAPWLGVNEQYF